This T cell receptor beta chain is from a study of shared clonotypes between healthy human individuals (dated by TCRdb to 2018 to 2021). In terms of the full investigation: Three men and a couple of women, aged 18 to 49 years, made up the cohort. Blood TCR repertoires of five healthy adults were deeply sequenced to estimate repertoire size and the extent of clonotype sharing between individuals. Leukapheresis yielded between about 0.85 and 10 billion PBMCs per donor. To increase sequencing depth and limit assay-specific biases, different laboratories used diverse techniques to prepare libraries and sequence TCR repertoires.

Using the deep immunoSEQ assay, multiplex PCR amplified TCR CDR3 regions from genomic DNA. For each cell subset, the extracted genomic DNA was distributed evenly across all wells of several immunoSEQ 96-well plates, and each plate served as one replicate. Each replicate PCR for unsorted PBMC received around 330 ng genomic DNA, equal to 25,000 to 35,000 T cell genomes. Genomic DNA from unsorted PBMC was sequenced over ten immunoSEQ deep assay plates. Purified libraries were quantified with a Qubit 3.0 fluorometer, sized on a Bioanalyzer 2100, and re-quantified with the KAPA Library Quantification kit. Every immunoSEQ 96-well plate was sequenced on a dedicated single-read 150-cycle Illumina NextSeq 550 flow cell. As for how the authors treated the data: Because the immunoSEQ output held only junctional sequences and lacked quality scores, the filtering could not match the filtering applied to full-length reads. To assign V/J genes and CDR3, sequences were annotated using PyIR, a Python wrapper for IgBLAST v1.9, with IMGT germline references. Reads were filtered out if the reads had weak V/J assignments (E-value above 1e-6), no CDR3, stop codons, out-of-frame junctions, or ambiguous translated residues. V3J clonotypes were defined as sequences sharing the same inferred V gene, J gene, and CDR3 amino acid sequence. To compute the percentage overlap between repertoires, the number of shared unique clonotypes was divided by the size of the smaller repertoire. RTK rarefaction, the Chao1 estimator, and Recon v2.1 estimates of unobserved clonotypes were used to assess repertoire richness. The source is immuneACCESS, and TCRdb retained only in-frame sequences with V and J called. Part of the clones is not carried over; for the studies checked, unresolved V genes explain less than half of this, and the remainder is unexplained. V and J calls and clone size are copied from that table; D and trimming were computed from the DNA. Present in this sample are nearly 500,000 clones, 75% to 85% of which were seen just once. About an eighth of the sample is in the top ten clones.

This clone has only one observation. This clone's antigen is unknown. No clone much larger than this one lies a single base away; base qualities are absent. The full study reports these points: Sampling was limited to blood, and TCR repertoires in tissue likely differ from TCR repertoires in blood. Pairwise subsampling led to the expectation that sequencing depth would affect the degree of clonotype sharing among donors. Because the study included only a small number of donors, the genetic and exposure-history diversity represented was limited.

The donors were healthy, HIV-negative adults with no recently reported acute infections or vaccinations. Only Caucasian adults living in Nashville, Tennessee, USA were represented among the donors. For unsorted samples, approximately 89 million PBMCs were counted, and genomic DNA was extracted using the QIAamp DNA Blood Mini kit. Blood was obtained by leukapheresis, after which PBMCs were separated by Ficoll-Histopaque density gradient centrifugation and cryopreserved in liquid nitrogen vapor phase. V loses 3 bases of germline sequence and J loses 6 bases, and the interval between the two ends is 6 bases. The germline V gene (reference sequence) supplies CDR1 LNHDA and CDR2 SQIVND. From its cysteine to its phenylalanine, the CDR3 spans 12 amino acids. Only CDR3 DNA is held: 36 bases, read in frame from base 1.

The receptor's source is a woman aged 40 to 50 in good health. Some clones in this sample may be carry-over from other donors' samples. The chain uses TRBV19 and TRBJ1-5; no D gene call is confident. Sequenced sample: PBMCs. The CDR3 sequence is CASSIIRQPQHF. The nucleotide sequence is TGTGCCAGTAGTATTATCCGTCAGCCCCAGCATTTT.